Listed below are T cell receptor beta chains from one sample, sequenced in a study of OX40 agonist ivuxolimab in advanced cancers. Clones were read by immunoSEQ multiplex PCR, and TCRdb kept only the in-frame ones, dropping some. The table lists nearly 70,000 clones, 85% of them singletons. The sample consisted of CD4+ or CD8+ T cells sorted from blood, taken in a trial of the OX40 agonist ivuxolimab. The receptors derive from an adult with an advanced solid tumor such as melanoma, head and neck, liver or kidney cancer. CDR3s include the opening cysteine and the closing phenylalanine or tryptophan. D genes are given only for firm matches. Only some rows state a clone size, as once, few, many or a class for expanded clones.

j_gene,len,abundance,v_gene,d_gene,CDR3nt,CDR3aa
TRBJ2-1,14,.,TRBV2,.,TGTGCCAGCATGCCCCCTCAGGCAGGCAATGAGCAGTTCTTC,CASMPPQAGNEQFF
TRBJ1-2,13,.,TRBV18,TRBD1,TGTGCCAGCTCACCACTCACAGGGGATGGCTACACCTTC,CASSPLTGDGYTF
TRBJ2-3,17,.,TRBV5-6,.,TGTGCCAGCAGCGTGGTAAGTGAGGGTCAGAAGACAGATACGCAGTATTTT,CASSVVSEGQKTDTQYF
TRBJ1-1,13,.,TRBV7-3,.,TGTGCCAGCAGCTTAAACAGGTACTCTGAAGCTTTCTTT,CASSLNRYSEAFF
TRBJ2-7,14,once,TRBV11-2,TRBD2,TGTGCCAGCAGCTCTCCGGGACTAGCTCCCGAGCAGTACTTC,CASSSPGLAPEQYF
TRBJ1-4,15,.,TRBV15,.,TGTGCCACCAGCAGAGAGGGCACCAGACACGAAAAACTGTTTTTT,CATSREGTRHEKLFF
TRBJ2-7,14,.,TRBV10-3,TRBD2,TGTGCCATCAGGCTAGCGGGATCGTCTCGAGAGCAGTACTTC,CAIRLAGSSREQYF
TRBJ2-3,14,few,TRBV5-4,TRBD2,TGTGCCAGCAGTTTGGGACTAAGCACAGATACGCAGTATTTT,CASSLGLSTDTQYF
TRBJ1-6,14,.,TRBV7-9,.,TGTGCCAGCAGCTCCAAGGCAAATAATTCACCCCTCCACTTT,CASSSKANNSPLHF
TRBJ1-5,16,.,TRBV5-5,.,TGTGCCAGCAGCTTGCGAGGGGGGCTTACCGAACAGCCCCAGCATTTT,CASSLRGGLTEQPQHF
TRBJ1-1,17,.,TRBV5-4,.,TGTGCCAGCAGCTTGGCTGGTATCATAGGGGAAAACACTGAAGCTTTCTTT,CASSLAGIIGENTEAFF
TRBJ2-1,17,.,TRBV29-1,.,TGCAGCGTTAGGGACAGGGATAGCGGGGGAGTGGACAATGAGCAGTTCTTC,CSVRDRDSGGVDNEQFF
TRBJ1-2,15,.,TRBV7-2,.,TGTGCCAGCAGCTTAGCAGGGGCGGAGGGCTATGGCTACACCTTC,CASSLAGAEGYGYTF
TRBJ1-3,15,.,TRBV11-2,.,TGTGCCAGCAGCTTAGCGAGGGGACAAGGAAACACCATATATTTT,CASSLARGQGNTIYF
TRBJ1-1,13,.,TRBV5-5,.,TGTGCCAGCAGGGGTTTAGGGAACACTGAAGCTTTCTTT,CASRGLGNTEAFF
TRBJ2-2,19,.,TRBV7-3,TRBD2,TGTGCCAGCAGCTTCCGGACTAGCGGGAGTGGGAAGAACACCGGGGAGCTGTTTTTT,CASSFRTSGSGKNTGELFF
TRBJ1-2,16,.,TRBV9,.,TGTGCCAGCAGCGTAGCCCCCGGTCGGGGGAACTATGGCTACACCTTC,CASSVAPGRGNYGYTF
TRBJ2-1,16,.,TRBV9,TRBD1,TGTGCCAGCAGCGAATACAGGGGACCCCGCTACAATGAGCAGTTCTTC,CASSEYRGPRYNEQFF
TRBJ2-1,17,.,TRBV7-8,TRBD2,TGTGCCAGCAGCGTACGGACTAGCGGGGGTCGGGGCAATGAGCAGTTCTTC,CASSVRTSGGRGNEQFF
TRBJ2-7,14,.,TRBV5-1,TRBD1,TGCGCCAGCAGCTTGCCGGGACAGACCTACGAGCAGTACTTC,CASSLPGQTYEQYF
TRBJ2-1,17,.,TRBV7-9,TRBD1,TGTGCCAGCAGCCTCAAAGGACAGGGGGCGGAGGGCAATGAGCAGTTCTTC,CASSLKGQGAEGNEQFF
TRBJ1-2,14,.,TRBV18,.,TGTGCCAGCTCACCAATTAATGGGGCCAGTGGCTACACCTTC,CASSPINGASGYTF
TRBJ2-7,13,.,TRBV28,TRBD1,TGTGCCAGCAGTTCGGGACAGAGTTACGAGCAGTACTTC,CASSSGQSYEQYF
TRBJ2-7,14,few,TRBV10-3,.,TGTGCCATAGGGATGGGGGGACGAGTCTACGAGCAGTACTTC,CAIGMGGRVYEQYF
TRBJ2-5,13,.,TRBV9,.,TGTGCCAGCAGCGTAGGTCAGAAAGAGACCCAGTACTTC,CASSVGQKETQYF
TRBJ2-7,13,few,TRBV6-1,TRBD1,TGTGCCAGCAATGGGGACAGGGCGAGCGAGCAGTACTTC,CASNGDRASEQYF
TRBJ1-3,15,.,TRBV11-3,TRBD1,TGTGCCAGCAGCTTAGCCCGGGACAGGGGAAACACCATATATTTT,CASSLARDRGNTIYF
TRBJ2-5,15,.,TRBV6-5,.,TGTGCCAGCAGCCCATCGGGGCAGTCCCAAGAGACCCAGTACTTC,CASSPSGQSQETQYF
TRBJ2-5,11,.,TRBV6-5,.,TGTGCCAGCAGATTCCAAGAGACCCAGTACTTC,CASRFQETQYF
TRBJ2-7,17,.,TRBV5-6,.,TGTGCCAGCAGCTTGGAGAGACGGAGGGCAACAACCTACGAGCAGTACTTC,CASSLERRRATTYEQYF
TRBJ1-1,16,.,TRBV30,TRBD1,TGTGCCTGGAGGGCTGGGACAGGGAGAGGGAACACTGAAGCTTTCTTT,CAWRAGTGRGNTEAFF
TRBJ1-1,15,once,TRBV10-3,TRBD1,TGTGCCATCAGTGAGTCGTCACAGGGGGCGACTGAAGCTTTCTTT,CAISESSQGATEAFF
TRBJ2-2,13,.,TRBV27,.,TGTGCCAGCAGTTTCTGGAACACCGGGGAGCTGTTTTTT,CASSFWNTGELFF
TRBJ1-2,16,once,TRBV2,TRBD1,TGTGCCAGCGTCGTTCTAACCCGGGACAGGGATTATGGCTACACCTTC,CASVVLTRDRDYGYTF
TRBJ2-3,14,.,TRBV7-6,.,TGTGCCAGCAGCTTAGAAGCGGGGACACATACGCAGTATTTT,CASSLEAGTHTQYF
TRBJ2-3,12,.,TRBV5-1,.,TGCGCCAGCAGCCCCCCGGCAGATACGCAGTATTTT,CASSPPADTQYF
TRBJ1-5,10,few,TRBV21-1,.,TGTGCCATCATCCCTAAGCCCCAGCATTTT,CAIIPKPQHF
TRBJ2-7,15,few,TRBV27,.,TGTGCCAGCAGTTTAGGAGCCCAGGGTCGGGACGAGCAGTACTTC,CASSLGAQGRDEQYF
TRBJ1-2,18,.,TRBV18,TRBD1,TGTGCCAGCTCACTGACTCCGGGACAGGGAAAAGCTAACTATGGCTACACCTTC,CASSLTPGQGKANYGYTF
TRBJ2-7,15,.,TRBV7-2,TRBD1,TGTGCCAGCAGCTTATCCGGGACAGCCCAATACGAGCAGTACTTC,CASSLSGTAQYEQYF
TRBJ2-5,14,.,TRBV7-9,.,TGTGCCAGCAGCTTCCACAGGGTCCAAGAGACCCAGTACTTC,CASSFHRVQETQYF
TRBJ2-7,14,.,TRBV7-3,TRBD2,TGTGCCAGCAGTGGGCTAGCGGGCTCCTACGAGCAGTACTTC,CASSGLAGSYEQYF
TRBJ1-3,13,.,TRBV7-2,.,TGTGCCAACAGCTTTTCGGCAGGAAACACCATATATTTT,CANSFSAGNTIYF
TRBJ2-1,18,.,TRBV7-2,TRBD2,TGTGCCAGCAGCTTGTCTCCTGGGACTAGCGGGAGAGGGAATGAGCAGTTCTTC,CASSLSPGTSGRGNEQFF
TRBJ1-6,14,.,TRBV7-3,.,TGTGCCAGCACCGAGGGACCGGAGGATTCACCCCTCCACTTT,CASTEGPEDSPLHF
TRBJ1-1,11,.,TRBV6-5,.,TGTGCCAGCAGAGGGGGGCGAGAAGCTTTCTTT,CASRGGREAFF
TRBJ1-1,11,.,TRBV18,.,TGTGCCAGCTCACCAGGAACTGAAGCTTTCTTT,CASSPGTEAFF
TRBJ2-7,14,.,TRBV6-1,.,TGTGCCAGCAGCTTACAGGGAACGAGCTACGAGCAGTACTTC,CASSLQGTSYEQYF
TRBJ1-2,14,once,TRBV6-6,.,TGTGCCAGCAGTTACCGAGGACAGTCCTATGGCTACACCTTC,CASSYRGQSYGYTF
TRBJ2-1,17,.,TRBV4-3,.,TGCGCCAGCAGCCAAGATCCTCCTTTGGGGGAGGTCAATGAGCAGTTCTTC,CASSQDPPLGEVNEQFF
TRBJ2-1,15,.,TRBV6-6,.,TGTGCCAGCAGTTACCTAGCAGCCTCCTACAATGAGCAGTTCTTC,CASSYLAASYNEQFF
TRBJ2-2,15,.,TRBV9,.,TGTGCCAGCAGCGTTGACAGTTATGGGACCGGGGAGCTGTTTTTT,CASSVDSYGTGELFF
TRBJ1-1,14,.,TRBV30,.,TGTGCCTGGACCCGCGGTGGAGCGAACACTGAAGCTTTCTTT,CAWTRGGANTEAFF
TRBJ2-7,15,.,TRBV5-1,TRBD1,TGCGCCAGCAGCCTACCGACAGGGAACTCCTACGAGCAGTACTTC,CASSLPTGNSYEQYF
TRBJ1-1,15,.,TRBV27,.,TGTGCCAGCAGTTTAATCATCGGAGCACGGAGTGAAGCTTTCTTT,CASSLIIGARSEAFF
TRBJ1-1,17,.,TRBV19,TRBD1,TGTGCCAGTAGTATAGACGTGTACAGGGGGCCTAACACTGAAGCTTTCTTT,CASSIDVYRGPNTEAFF
TRBJ1-2,13,few,TRBV7-9,.,TGTGCCAGCAGCTTGTCGGGGGCGCCTGGCTACACCTTC,CASSLSGAPGYTF
TRBJ2-3,14,.,TRBV2,TRBD1,TGTGCCAGCGGGGACAGGAGAAGCACAGATACGCAGTATTTT,CASGDRRSTDTQYF
TRBJ1-4,15,.,TRBV12-5,TRBD1,TGTGCTAGTGGTTTAATGACAGGGGTTGGTGAAAAACTGTTTTTT,CASGLMTGVGEKLFF